This note documents a single TCR beta chain sequence. The antigen is unknown. This CDR3 has 15 amino acids. Clones were sequenced by immunoSEQ multiplex PCR, and TCRdb holds only the in-frame ones, with some missing. The sample contains over 200,000 clones, less than 95% of which appear only once. This specimen comes from a study of cytomegalovirus exposure and HLA in healthy donors. Findings of the study overall: A subsequent analysis found that TCR clusters from the first cohort also tended to co-occur in the approximately 130 validation repertoires, with under 95% of cluster scores above 0. Cytomegalovirus association was assigned to under 200 TCR beta chains.

The TCR comes from a woman aged 25 to 45 in good health and CMV-seronegative. Material: PBMCs. J is TRBJ2-5 and V is TRBV21-1; TRBD1 is the table's D call and was not checked against the DNA. TRBV21-1 is assigned pseudogene status. CDR3 nucleotides: TGTGCCAGCAGGACGAAGACAGGGGGCGAAGAGACCCAGTACTTC. It is translated as CASRTKTGGEETQYF.